The next 26 T cell receptor beta chains were all read from a single sample in a study of T cell repertoires in cytomegalovirus infection. One entry per CDR3 protein results from TCRdb running MiXCR on the reads. The profile shows approximately 770,000 distinct CDR3 sequences, 29% of them singletons. These receptors are not linked to any known antigen. Sequenced here: cultured CD8+ T cells from PBMCs, sampled from culture after CMV antigen stimulation. The receptors originated from a human donor in good health (CMV status not recorded). Some clones in this sample may be carry-over from other donors' samples.

CDR3 amino acids: CASSPREQSALRAFF. CDR3 sequence (DNA): TGTGCCAGCAGCCCCCGGGAGCAATCAGCTCTGCGAGCTTTCTTT. The chain combines TRBV9 with TRBJ1-1, with D unresolved. CDR1 and CDR2 from the germline V gene are SGDLS and YYNGEE. This CDR3 has 15 amino acids. The V end lost 4 bases, the J end lost 10 bases, and 23 bases lay between the germline ends.

This clonotype appeared a few times. The rearrangement uses TRBV4-1 and TRBJ1-1; TRBD1 matches at 9 bases. V shed 4 bases and J 7 bases; nucleotides not matched to a gene: 7. CDR1 and CDR2 (germline): MGHRA, YSYEKL. CDR3 length: 14 amino acids. CDR3 in amino acids: CASSPGDRDFEAFF. CDR3 coding DNA: TGCGCCAGCAGCCCTGGGGACAGGGATTTTGAAGCTTTCTTT.

This clonotype was counted only a few times. The chain employs TRBV28 and TRBJ1-1; D is unresolved. This CDR3 is built from 15 residues. CDR1 is MDHEN, CDR2 SYDVKM, per germline. Trimming left V 1 base short and J 0 bases short, with 9 bases between. The chain's CDR3 is CASSLYRTVNTEAFF. DNA of the CDR3: TGTGCCAGCAGTTTATATCGGACGGTGAACACTGAAGCTTTCTTT.

The CDR3 sequence: CASGLSRANEQFF. The CDR3 DNA is TGTGCTAGTGGTTTGTCCAGGGCGAATGAGCAGTTCTTC. The V call is TRBV12-5, the J call TRBJ2-1; D is perhaps TRBD1 (5 bases). The CDR3 is made up of 13 amino acids. V lost 2 bases and J 7 bases, leaving 9 bases between the germline ends. Germline V gene sequence: CDR1 LGHNT, CDR2 FRNRAP. Based on the CDR3 plus reference TRBV12-5 and TRBJ2-1, the full variable domain is DARVTQTPRHKVTEMGQEVTMRCQPILGHNTVFWYRQTMMQGLELLAYFRNRAPLDDSGMPKDRFSAEMPDATLATLKIQPSEPRDSAVYFCASGLSRANEQFFGPGTRLTVL.

The chain is built from TRBV27 and TRBJ1-1; tentative D call: TRBD1 (5 bases). CDR1 is MNHEY, CDR2 SMNVEV, per germline (reference sequence). There are 15 residues in the CDR3. Trimming cost V 0 bases and J 3 bases, with 11 bases left between them. CDR3 sequence: CASSLSTSGHTEAFF. CDR3 in DNA: TGTGCCAGCAGTTTATCGACCTCAGGGCACACTGAAGCTTTCTTT.

This clonotype was seen many times. The chain employs TRBV7-2 and TRBJ2-2; D gene uncertain. The CDR3 has 13 residues. V dropped 4 bases and J dropped 5 bases, with 8 bases sitting between them. The germline gives CDR1 SGHTA, CDR2 FQGNSA. The CDR3 DNA follows: TGTGCCAGCAGCTCCGGACGGACCGGGGAGCTGTTTTTT. It codes for CASSSGRTGELFF.

The chain employs TRBV7-9 and TRBJ2-3; 12 bases map to TRBD2. CDR1 is SEHNR, CDR2 FQNEAQ, per germline (reference sequence). The CDR3 length is 16 residues. V trimming: 5 bases; J trimming: 2 bases; junction bases outside the gene matches: 5. In DNA, the CDR3 is TGTGCCAGCAGCACCCTAGCGGGGGGGGTCACAGATACGCAGTATTTT. This sequence encodes CASSTLAGGVTDTQYF.

The rearrangement links TRBV6-1 to TRBJ2-5; no clear D. Germline loops: CDR1 MNHNS, CDR2 SASEGT. The ends were cut back, 2 bases at V and 2 bases at J, with 18 bases in the middle. The CDR3 contains 17 residues. The CDR3 region is CASSEYIYAQTQETQYF. The CDR3 nucleotides read TGTGCCAGCAGTGAATACATTTATGCACAGACGCAAGAGACCCAGTACTTC.

This clonotype has a handful of counts. The rearrangement joins TRBV19 to TRBJ1-5; 7 bases are shared with TRBD1. Germline CDR1 is LNHDA and CDR2 is SQIVND (reference sequence). The CDR3 has 17 residues. V trimming: 5 bases; J trimming: 0 bases; junction bases outside the gene matches: 10. This CDR3 reads CASSVTGTDYSNQPQHF. As DNA, the CDR3 is TGTGCCAGTAGTGTTACCGGGACAGACTATAGCAATCAGCCCCAGCATTTT.

The gene calls are TRBV4-3 and TRBJ2-1; 7 bases match TRBD1. CDR3 length equals 18 residues. The ends lost 0 bases at V and 5 bases at J; junction bases unmatched: 13. From germline, CDR1 is LGHNA and CDR2 YSLEER. CDR3 in DNA: TGCGCCAGCAGCCAAGATTTGGGACAGTTCGAGGCCGACAATGAGCAGTTCTTC. Its translation is CASSQDLGQFEADNEQFF.

This clonotype was detected a few times. The J gene is TRBJ1-2, the V gene TRBV2, with 7 bases matching TRBD1. Losses at the gene ends were 4 bases for V and 2 bases for J; bases not matched to a gene: 7. Germline V lookup: CDR1 SNHLY, CDR2 FYNNEI. There are 15 residues in the CDR3. The CDR3 is CASSGRTGDNYGYTF. As DNA, the CDR3 is TGTGCCAGCAGTGGACGGACAGGAGACAACTATGGCTACACCTTC.

This clonotype was picked up many times. V gene TRBV12-3 or TRBV12-4 combines with J gene TRBJ2-7; 10 nucleotides line up with TRBD2. This CDR3 has 15 residues. Trimming at V came to 3 bases and at J to 6 bases, leaving 8 bases not matched to a gene. CDR3 coding DNA: TGTGCCAGCAGTTTGGGGACTAGCGTATCGGGCGAGCAGTACTTC. It is translated as CASSLGTSVSGEQYF.

The V call is TRBV20-1, the J call TRBJ1-5; D call uncertain. The germline V and J ends were trimmed by 0 bases and 0 bases, with 6 bases remaining between them. The CDR3 sequence is 14 residues long. The germline V gene has CDR1 DFQATT and CDR2 SNEGSKA (reference sequence). DNA for the CDR3: TGCAGTGCTAGAGATGGCTATAGCAATCAGCCCCAGCATTTT. It codes for CSARDGYSNQPQHF.

V is TRBV5-1 and J is TRBJ2-3; D possibly corresponds to TRBD1 (6 bases). Per the germline V gene, CDR1 is SGHRS and CDR2 is YFSETQ. With 2 bases removed from V and 0 bases from J, the gap between germline ends came to 13 bases. This CDR3 is built from 16 residues. CDR3 nucleotide sequence: TGCGCCAGCAGCTTACAGGGCCCCCCTAGCACAGATACGCAGTATTTT. Translation gives CASSLQGPPSTDTQYF.

This chain links TRBV28 with TRBJ2-1; maybe TRBD2 (5 bases). Trimming cost V 5 bases and J 9 bases, with 8 bases left between them. This CDR3 contains 11 residues. The germline V gene encodes CDR1 MDHEN and CDR2 SYDVKM. This chain's CDR3 is CASSPSFEQFF. DNA for the CDR3: TGTGCCAGCAGTCCTAGCTTTGAGCAGTTCTTC.

The J gene is TRBJ2-1, the V gene TRBV5-5; 8 nucleotides match TRBD1. Trimming cost V 4 bases and J 7 bases; bases outside gene matches: 7. Looked up from germline, CDR1 is SGHKS and CDR2 is YYEKEE (reference sequence). This CDR3 contains 14 residues. CDR3 region: CASSKDRVGNEQFF. The CDR3 DNA sequence: TGTGCCAGCAGCAAGGACAGGGTTGGAAATGAGCAGTTCTTC.

Many counts were recorded for this clonotype. This chain uses TRBV7-8 with TRBJ2-1, with 11 bases that match TRBD2. J gave up 6 bases and V 5 bases, and 12 bases lay outside the gene matches. Per the germline V gene, CDR1 is SGHVS and CDR2 is FQNEAQ. The CDR3 is 17 amino acids. CDR3 region: CASSQTASGGIGNEQFF. The CDR3 coding sequence is TGTGCCAGCAGCCAGACGGCTAGCGGGGGGATCGGCAATGAGCAGTTCTTC. The full variable domain, its missing parts supplied by reference TRBV7-8 and TRBJ2-1, is GAGVSQSPRYKVAKRGQDVALRCDPISGHVSLFWYQQALGQGPEFLTYFQNEAQLDKSGLPSDRFFAERPEGSVSTLKIQRTQQEDSAVYLCASSQTASGGIGNEQFFGPGTRLTVL.

This clonotype was counted a single time. The rearrangement links TRBV4-2 to TRBJ2-5; 7 bases fit TRBD1. Germline CDR1 and CDR2: LGHNA and YNFKEQ. This CDR3 is 16 amino acids long. The trim removed 5 bases at V and 6 bases at J, leaving 15 bases unmatched. CDR3 amino acids: CASSESVQGWQKTQYF. DNA of the CDR3: TGTGCCAGCAGCGAGTCGGTACAGGGGTGGCAAAAGACCCAGTACTTC.

There are a few counts of this clonotype. This sequence joins TRBV5-1 and TRBJ2-3; D call uncertain. Trimming removed 4 bases at V and 2 bases at J, with 8 bases between. The CDR3 is 13 residues long. CDR1 and CDR2 (germline): SGHRS, YFSETQ. The DNA of the CDR3 is TGCGCCAGCAGCGGTCCGGACACAGATACGCAGTATTTT. It encodes CASSGPDTDTQYF.

The chain carries TRBV7-6 and TRBJ1-2, with TRBD1 matching 7 bases. Looked up from germline, CDR1 is SGHVS and CDR2 is FNYEAQ. Trimming cost V 1 base and J 8 bases; bases outside gene matches: 7. The CDR3 spans 14 residues. The CDR3 region is CASSLGQGRWGYTF. The CDR3 DNA follows: TGTGCCAGCAGCTTAGGACAGGGACGTTGGGGCTACACCTTC. Full variable domain (remainder filled in from reference TRBV7-6 and TRBJ1-2): GAGVSQSPRYKVTKRGQDVALRCDPISGHVSLYWYRQALGQGPEFLTYFNYEAQQDKSGLPNDRFSAERPEGSISTLTIQRTEQRDSAMYRCASSLGQGRWGYTFGSGTRLTVV.

The chain is built from TRBV11-2 and TRBJ2-7; tentative D call: TRBD1 (5 bases). Germline values: CDR1 SGHAT, CDR2 FQNNGV. The V end was cut by 4 bases, the J end by 2 bases, with 12 bases between. This CDR3 spans 14 amino acids. The CDR3 here is CASSWGKRAYEQYF. CDR3 sequence (DNA): TGTGCCAGCAGCTGGGGCAAACGCGCCTACGAGCAGTACTTC.

The rearrangement links TRBV7-9 to TRBJ2-7, with a weak D call TRBD2 (6 bases). Germline V gene data show CDR1 as SEHNR and CDR2 as FQNEAQ (reference sequence). CDR3 size: 17 residues. V lost 1 base to trimming and J lost 2 bases, with 18 bases between them. The CDR3 here is CASSLVRGTGAPYEQYV. The CDR3, as DNA: TGTGCCAGCAGCTTAGTCCGCGGGACTGGCGCGCCCTACGAGCAGTACGTC.

This clonotype was detected only a few times. The chain links TRBV27 to TRBJ1-4; possibly TRBD1 for D (5 bases). Trimming cost V 7 bases and J 2 bases, with 17 bases left between them. Germline CDR1 reads MNHEY; CDR2 reads SMNVEV (reference sequence). The CDR3 consists of 16 residues. CDR3 in DNA: TGTGCCAGCAAGCCGGGCTTCGAGGGGACTAATGAAAAACTGTTTTTT. Protein product: CASKPGFEGTNEKLFF.

The V call is TRBV29-1, the J call TRBJ2-6; D is undetermined. V dropped 3 bases and J dropped 3 bases, with 3 bases sitting between them. Per germline, CDR1 SQVTM and CDR2 ANQGSEA. The CDR3 extends over 12 amino acids. Here the CDR3 DNA reads TGCAGCGTTGACGGTGGGGCCAACGTCCTGACTTTC. It yields the protein CSVDGGANVLTF.

The rearrangement links TRBV23-1 to TRBJ2-3, with unresolved D. TRBV23-1 is labeled an ORF, and its function is uncertain. The CDR3 totals 15 residues. Between the trimmed V and J ends, which lost 10 bases and 0 bases, there was a span of 17 bases. This CDR3 is CAIRSWHPSTDTQYF. The CDR3 nucleotides read TGCGCCATCCGGTCGTGGCACCCTAGCACAGATACGCAGTATTTT.

The chain carries TRBV6-5 and TRBJ2-1, with 9 bases identical to TRBD1. Looked up from germline, CDR1 is MNHEY and CDR2 is SVGAGI. V lost 2 bases to trimming and J lost 1 base; unmatched junction nucleotides: 6. The CDR3 is made up of 17 amino acids. The CDR3 loop is CASSYPTTGGSYNEQFF. The CDR3 DNA sequence: TGTGCCAGCAGTTACCCGACGACAGGGGGTTCCTACAATGAGCAGTTCTTC.